These 10 T cell receptor beta chains originate from one sample sequenced in a study of shared clonotypes between healthy human individuals. Profiled with immunoSEQ multiplex PCR; TCRdb holds only in-frame clones, not every one. This sample has more than 2,000,000 clones, with roughly 92% found just once. Material: naive CD4+ T cells sorted from blood. Subset here: CD45RA+ positively selected. These receptors were obtained from a man between 18 and 29 years old in good health.

The rearrangement links TRBV19 to TRBJ2-1; 9 nucleotides agree with TRBD1. Germline trimming cut 8 bases from V and 9 bases from J; bases unmatched to any gene: 17. From germline, CDR1 is LNHDA and CDR2 SQIVND (reference sequence). CDR3 length: 16 residues. The CDR3 is CASGRYRDRDVGEQFF. Here the CDR3 DNA reads TGTGCCAGTGGAAGATACCGGGACAGGGATGTGGGTGAGCAGTTCTTC. The whole variable domain, remainder taken from reference TRBV19 and TRBJ2-1, is DGGITQSPKYLFRKEGQNVTLSCEQNLNHDAMYWYRQDPGQGLRLIYYSQIVNDFQKGDIAEGYSVSREKKESFPLTVTSAQKNPTAFYLCASGRYRDRDVGEQFFGPGTRLTVL.

This chain connects TRBV2 to TRBJ1-6; TRBD1 matches at 8 bases. Trimming at V came to 6 bases and at J to 6 bases, leaving 4 bases not matched to a gene. This CDR3 is 14 amino acids long. Germline CDR1 and CDR2: SNHLY and FYNNEI. In nucleotides, the CDR3 is TGTGCCAGCAGGGTTGACAGGGGTAATTCACCCCTCCACTTT. Its translation: CASRVDRGNSPLHF.

The V gene is TRBV6-5, the J gene TRBJ2-7; the match to TRBD1 covers 11 bases. The CDR3 is 15 amino acids. With 0 bases clipped from V and 5 bases from J, the junction kept 3 bases outside the gene matches. Germline V CDR1 and CDR2: MNHEY, SVGAGI. The CDR3 loop reads CASSYSDRGLNEQYF. The CDR3 region has the DNA TGTGCCAGCAGTTACTCGGACAGGGGGCTCAACGAGCAGTACTTC.

The chain carries TRBV5-6 and TRBJ1-2, with D possibly TRBD1 on 5 matching bases. The length of the CDR3 is 15 residues. V shed 4 bases and J shed 5 bases, with 18 bases lying between them. The germline CDR1 and CDR2 sequences are SGHDT and YYEEEE. The CDR3 DNA reads as TGTGCCAGCAGCCCACCCACGGCAGGGATTTATGGCTACACCTTC. Amino acids: CASSPPTAGIYGYTF.

The CDR3 bases are TGCGCCAGCAGCCCCCTGACAGGGGACTACGAGCAGTACTTC. Translating it yields CASSPLTGDYEQYF. The chain carries TRBV5-1 and TRBJ2-7, with 8 bases identical to TRBD1. The trim removed 4 bases at V and 3 bases at J, leaving 6 bases unmatched. Germline V gene lookup returns CDR1 SGHRS and CDR2 YFSETQ. The CDR3 loop spans 14 amino acids.

The rearrangement links TRBV4-1 to TRBJ1-6; weak D call: TRBD1 (5 bases). V was pared by 0 bases and J by 11 bases, with 11 bases between. This CDR3 region has 14 residues. The germline gives CDR1 MGHRA, CDR2 YSYEKL. The CDR3 loop is CASSQDSGAPPLHF. The CDR3 nucleotides read TGCGCCAGCAGCCAAGATTCCGGGGCGCCACCCCTCCACTTT.

The chain carries TRBV10-3 and TRBJ2-7, with a possible D match to TRBD2 (6 bases). The V gene's germline CDR1 is ENHRY and CDR2 SYGVKD. This CDR3 comprises 12 residues. V lost 6 bases and J lost 6, with 12 bases in between. The CDR3 is CAISGGMSEQYF. DNA for the CDR3: TGTGCCATCAGCGGCGGGATGAGCGAGCAGTACTTC.

This sequence joins TRBV6-1 and TRBJ2-7; possible D gene TRBD2, 6 bases. Trimming stripped 7 bases from V and 6 bases from J, with 10 bases between. The CDR3 covers 11 residues. Germline loops: CDR1 MNHNS, CDR2 SASEGT. Here the CDR3 DNA reads TGTGCCAGCATCGGGACTTTCGAGCAGTACTTC. Translation: CASIGTFEQYF.

The chain has TRBV14 and TRBJ1-1; 7 bases are a match to TRBD1. Germline assignment: CDR1 SGHDN and CDR2 FVKESK. This CDR3 contains 17 residues. Unmatched junction bases numbered 12, after V lost 4 bases and J lost 1 base. For the CDR3, the DNA is TGTGCCAGCAGCCTCCAGAGGACAGGTACAAGGAACACTGAAGCTTTCTTT. It yields the protein CASSLQRTGTRNTEAFF.

The chain employs TRBV7-9 and TRBJ1-2; the D gene is possibly TRBD1 (6 bases). V lost 6 bases and J lost 5, with 16 bases in between. The CDR3 runs to 14 residues. Germline V gives CDR1 SEHNR, CDR2 FQNEAQ (reference sequence). CDR3 residues: CASRQQGLEYGYTF. The CDR3 DNA follows: TGTGCCAGCAGGCAACAGGGATTGGAGTATGGCTACACCTTC.